These 9 T cell receptor beta chains came from one sample sequenced in a study of regulatory T cells in long-lasting Graves disease (dated by TCRdb to the early 2020s). The method behind the library was multiplex PCR. TCRdb lists the instrument as Illumina HiSeq 4000. To build TCR beta libraries, CDR3 regions were amplified by Arm-PCR using iRepertoire HTBI primers. TCRdb redid the processing of the public reads, applying fastp at Q25 and MiXCR, and retained in-frame beta chains. Every CDR3 protein is listed once, alongside the most common genes and DNA of its rows. For this sample the table gives about 470,000 distinct CDR3 sequences, of which about 15% were detected only once. The ten top clones hold about a sixth of the sample. The sample's time point, from its label and the paper: newly diagnosed GD, antithyroid drugs for less than 3 months. RNA was extracted from PBMCs in TRIzol for both TCR sequencing and RNA sequencing.

The same sample was also studied in work on T cells in Graves' hyperthyroidism and ophthalmopathy.

Sequenced material: peripheral blood mononuclear cells (PBMCs), taken at new diagnosis, from a patient treated with antithyroid drugs. All receptors derive from a woman aged 25 to 45 with Graves disease. Donor details come from another sample of the same person, matched by shared clones.

V usage is TRBV20-1 and J usage is TRBJ2-1; 9 bases are a match to TRBD2. The CDR3 consists of 15 residues. Germline V lookup: CDR1 DFQATT, CDR2 SNEGSKA (reference sequence). The trim removed 0 bases at V and 9 bases at J, leaving 9 bases unmatched. This CDR3 reads CSARDSGTSFGEQFF. For the CDR3, the DNA is TGCAGTGCTAGAGACTCCGGGACTAGCTTCGGTGAGCAGTTCTTC.

This clonotype was seen ten or more times. V gene TRBV27 combines with J gene TRBJ1-5; tentative D call: TRBD1 (5 bases). The CDR3 length is 15 residues. The germline V gene encodes CDR1 MNHEY and CDR2 SMNVEV (reference sequence). The V gene lost 5 bases and the J gene lost 0 bases, with 11 bases spanning the gap. CDR3 sequence reads: CASSPGPYSNQPQHF. The CDR3 DNA follows: TGTGCCAGCAGTCCGGGACCTTATAGCAATCAGCCCCAGCATTTT.

This clonotype was picked up many times. The genes are TRBV2 and TRBJ1-5; 7 bases are shared with TRBD1. V dropped 4 bases and J dropped 0; count of bases not matched to a gene: 12. CDR1 and CDR2 (germline): SNHLY, FYNNEI. The CDR3 sequence is 18 residues long. CDR3 in amino acids: CASSGPTGWGDSNQPQHF. The CDR3 nucleotides read TGTGCCAGCAGTGGGCCGACAGGGTGGGGAGATAGCAATCAGCCCCAGCATTTT.

The chain combines TRBV15 with TRBJ1-3; D is undetermined. CDR3 length: 17 residues. Germline CDR1 reads LNHNV; CDR2 reads YYDKDF (reference sequence). The ends were cut back, 0 bases at V and 0 bases at J, with 12 bases in the middle. CDR3 amino acids: CATSRDGRLLSGNTIYF. CDR3 in DNA: TGTGCCACCAGCAGAGATGGCAGACTCCTCTCTGGAAACACCATATATTTT.

This clonotype was seen at least ten times. The rearrangement links TRBV10-2 to TRBJ2-7; 11 bases map to TRBD2. The length of the CDR3 is 15 residues. Germline values: CDR1 WSHSY, CDR2 SAAADI. J was trimmed by 1 base and V by 6 bases; bases with no gene match: 5. The CDR3 DNA sequence: TGCGCCAGCAGGGATAGCGGGAGGGGTTCCTACGAGCAGTACTTC. Translation gives CASRDSGRGSYEQYF.

This clonotype was seen repeatedly, ten times or more. The gene calls are TRBV7-8 and TRBJ2-7, with TRBD2 as a possible D gene (7 bases). The CDR3 runs 18 residues. V was cut by 1 base and J by 2 bases, with 21 bases left in between. CDR1 and CDR2 from the germline V gene are SGHVS and FQNEAQ. The CDR3 protein is CASSLGPTGRGSAYEQYF. The CDR3 coding sequence is TGTGCCAGCAGCTTAGGTCCCACAGGGAGGGGGAGCGCCTACGAGCAGTACTTC.

This clonotype was recorded many times. The chain combines TRBV11-1 with TRBJ2-7; 7 bases align to TRBD1. Losses at the gene ends were 5 bases for V and 2 bases for J; bases not matched to a gene: 18. CDR1 is SGHAT, CDR2 FQDESV, per germline (reference sequence). The CDR3 sequence is 18 residues long. CDR3 loop: CASSLLTTGATPTYEQYF. The CDR3 DNA is TGTGCCAGCAGCCTCCTAACTACAGGGGCGACCCCCACCTACGAGCAGTACTTC.

This clonotype was recorded at least ten times. The V gene is TRBV13, the J gene TRBJ2-1; D unclear. CDR1 is PRHDT and CDR2 is FYEKMQ in the germline V gene (reference sequence). Trimming shortened V by 0 bases and J by 1 base, and 10 bases separated the two germline ends. The length of the CDR3 is 16 residues. The CDR3 loop reads CASSLGSLVSYNEQFF. In DNA, the CDR3 is TGTGCCAGCAGCTTAGGCTCTCTAGTATCCTACAATGAGCAGTTCTTC.

Many counts were recorded for this clonotype. This chain joins TRBV24-1 and TRBJ2-5; D possibly corresponds to TRBD2 (5 bases). CDR3 size: 14 residues. Trimming shortened V by 7 bases and J by 4 bases, and 15 bases separated the two germline ends. Germline CDR1 and CDR2: KGHDR and SFDVKD. DNA for the CDR3: TGTGCCACCAGCCGGGGTGGGTCAGGAGAGACCCAGTACTTC. It specifies CATSRGGSGETQYF.